The rows below give T cell receptor beta chains drawn from one sample of a study of radiation and T cells in renal cell carcinoma. Libraries were prepared by immunoSEQ multiplex PCR; TCRdb keeps only in-frame clonotypes and omits some of them. The data show about 140,000 clones, roughly 83% seen once. The specimen was blood, collected from a patient whose treatment included radiotherapy and nephrectomy. The receptors originated from a woman in her forties or fifties with renal cell carcinoma. Both conserved end residues are part of each CDR3. Fields, in order: J gene, V gene, clone size, D gene, CDR3 protein, CDR3 DNA. The D gene is left open where the match is weak. Clone size is given for some rows only: seen once, a few or many times, or a class if the clone is expanded.

>TRBJ2-5|TRBV5-5|-|-
CASSLTPQETQYF
TGTGCCAGCAGCTTGACTCCCCAAGAGACCCAGTACTTC
>TRBJ2-7|TRBV25-1|-|-
CASSRDPYEQYF
TGTGCCAGCAGTCGGGACCCCTACGAGCAGTACTTC
>TRBJ2-3|TRBV9|-|TRBD2
CASSVVSGRADTQYF
TGTGCCAGCAGCGTAGTAAGCGGGAGGGCAGATACGCAGTATTTT
>TRBJ1-1|TRBV4-3|few|-
CASSQGSRETEAFF
TGCGCCAGCAGCCAAGGGTCCAGGGAGACTGAAGCTTTCTTT
>TRBJ2-7|TRBV15|-|TRBD2
CATSSRRERTTYEQYF
TGTGCCACCAGCTCCCGGCGGGAGCGGACAACCTACGAGCAGTACTTC
>TRBJ1-3|TRBV5-1|-|-
CASSLAGSHSGNTIYF
TGCGCCAGCAGCTTGGCAGGAAGCCACTCTGGAAACACCATATATTTT
>TRBJ1-6|TRBV28|once|-
CASKQGQYNSPLHF
TGTGCCAGCAAACAAGGACAGTATAATTCACCCCTCCACTTT
>TRBJ2-3|TRBV10-3|once|-
CAISDGSTDTQYF
TGTGCCATCAGTGACGGCAGCACAGATACGCAGTATTTT
>TRBJ1-6|TRBV30|-|-
CAWSLGEVSPLHF
TGTGCCTGGAGTCTTGGGGAGGTTTCACCCCTCCACTTT
>TRBJ2-7|TRBV25-1|-|TRBD2
CATQTSGGPREQYF
TGTGCCACCCAAACTAGCGGGGGACCTCGGGAGCAGTACTTC
>TRBJ1-5|TRBV5-6|-|-
CASSHRASNQPQHF
TGTGCCAGCAGCCACCGGGCAAGCAATCAGCCCCAGCATTTT
>TRBJ1-1|TRBV28|-|-
CASSLSGGTEAFF
TGTGCCAGCAGTTTATCCGGGGGAACTGAAGCTTTCTTT
>TRBJ2-7|TRBV4-3|-|-
CASSQELDRTTYEQYF
TGCGCCAGCAGCCAAGAGTTAGACAGGACGACCTACGAGCAGTACTTC
>TRBJ1-2|TRBV25-1|few|-
CASSDSGYTF
TGTGCCAGCTCTGATAGTGGCTACACCTTC
>TRBJ2-7|TRBV27|-|-
CASSSGLEQYF
TGTGCCAGCAGTTCCGGACTCGAGCAGTACTTC
>TRBJ1-3|TRBV7-2|-|TRBD1
CASSRTGAGNTIYF
TGTGCCAGCAGTCGGACAGGGGCTGGAAACACCATATATTTT
>TRBJ1-1|TRBV5-4|-|-
CASSLKGDTEAFF
TGTGCCAGCAGCTTGAAAGGGGACACTGAAGCTTTCTTT
>TRBJ2-1|TRBV25-1|-|-
CASSLGMGNYNEQFF
TGTGCCAGCAGTTTAGGGATGGGGAACTACAATGAGCAGTTCTTC
>TRBJ2-2|TRBV10-3|-|-
CATKLAANTGELFF
TGTGCCACTAAACTAGCAGCGAACACCGGGGAGCTGTTTTTT
>TRBJ2-7|TRBV25-1|-|-
CASRGSSYEQYF
TGTGCCAGCCGGGGGAGCTCCTACGAGCAGTACTTC
>TRBJ2-7|TRBV12-5|-|TRBD2
CASGLSGTPYEQYF
TGTGCTAGTGGTTTGAGCGGGACCCCCTACGAGCAGTACTTC
>TRBJ1-1|TRBV14|few|-
CASSQFQGSTEAFF
TGTGCCAGCAGCCAATTTCAGGGGAGCACTGAAGCTTTCTTT
>TRBJ2-1|TRBV7-2|-|TRBD2
CASCYPGLAGGGEQFF
TGTGCCAGCTGCTATCCGGGACTAGCGGGAGGTGGTGAGCAGTTCTTC
>TRBJ2-2|TRBV10-2|few|-
CASRDTHRGELFF
TGCGCCAGCAGAGACACCCATCGCGGGGAGCTGTTTTTT
>TRBJ1-5|TRBV5-6|few|-
CASSLGSGNQPQHF
TGTGCCAGCAGCTTGGGTTCAGGGAATCAGCCCCAGCATTTT
>TRBJ1-2|TRBV27|-|-
CASSPRTSPLYGYTF
TGTGCCAGCAGTCCACGGACATCCCCCCTCTATGGCTACACCTTC
>TRBJ2-6|TRBV4-3|-|TRBD2
CASSHRLAGAESGANVLTF
TGCGCCAGCAGCCATCGACTAGCGGGAGCGGAGTCTGGGGCCAACGTCCTGACTTTC
>TRBJ2-7|TRBV15|-|-
CATSRGSRTVSYEQYF
TGTGCCACCAGCAGGGGATCCCGGACTGTCTCCTACGAGCAGTACTTC
>TRBJ2-5|TRBV7-3|-|-
CASSSTPGLETQYF
TGTGCCAGCAGCTCCACCCCGGGACTAGAGACCCAGTACTTC
>TRBJ2-1|TRBV29-1|-|TRBD2
CSVEVTSGVNEQFF
TGCAGCGTTGAAGTAACTAGCGGGGTCAATGAGCAGTTCTTC
>TRBJ2-5|TRBV5-8|-|TRBD1
CASSLGAGGPNQETQYF
TGTGCCAGCAGCTTGGGGGCAGGGGGACCCAACCAAGAGACCCAGTACTTC
>TRBJ2-7|TRBV5-1|-|-
CASSSSTATYEQYF
TGCGCCAGCAGCTCCTCGACGGCTACCTACGAGCAGTACTTC
>TRBJ1-4|TRBV30|-|-
CAWRGAGEKLFF
TGTGCCTGGCGGGGGGCAGGGGAAAAACTGTTTTTT
>TRBJ1-1|TRBV10-3|-|-
CAISVGGVGTEAFF
TGTGCCATCAGTGTAGGAGGGGTCGGCACTGAAGCTTTCTTT
>TRBJ2-3|TRBV5-6|-|TRBD1
CASSFRTGGTDTQYF
TGTGCCAGCAGCTTTAGGACAGGGGGCACAGATACGCAGTATTTT
>TRBJ1-1|TRBV30|-|-
CASQDFTEAFF
TGTGCCTCTCAGGATTTCACTGAAGCTTTCTTT
>TRBJ2-1|TRBV4-1|-|TRBD2
CASSQAGGVRDEQFF
TGCGCCAGCAGCCAAGCGGGAGGGGTACGCGATGAGCAGTTCTTC
>TRBJ1-1|TRBV6-1|few|-
CASAWGGEAFF
TGTGCCAGCGCCTGGGGAGGTGAAGCTTTCTTT
>TRBJ2-7|TRBV7-9|-|-
CASSLRQGRYEQYF
TGTGCCAGCAGCTTAAGGCAGGGTCGATACGAGCAGTACTTC
>TRBJ2-2|TRBV5-6|few|TRBD2
CASSLGLAGGNTGELFF
TGTGCCAGCAGCTTGGGGCTAGCGGGAGGAAACACCGGGGAGCTGTTTTTT
>TRBJ1-1|TRBV9|few|-
CASSVGAENTEAFF
TGTGCCAGCAGCGTAGGGGCAGAGAACACTGAAGCTTTCTTT
>TRBJ1-2|TRBV27|-|TRBD1
CASSLSPQQGTYGYTF
TGTGCCAGCAGTTTATCCCCCCAACAGGGGACCTATGGCTACACCTTC
>TRBJ2-3|TRBV5-1|-|-
CASSSGSTDTQYF
TGCGCCAGCAGCTCAGGAAGCACAGATACGCAGTATTTT
>TRBJ2-5|TRBV5-1|-|-
CASSFQQETQYF
TGCGCCAGCAGCTTCCAGCAAGAGACCCAGTACTTC